This entry lists 9 T cell receptor beta chains sequenced from one sample in a study of blood T cell repertoires in COVID-19. The table came from immunoSEQ multiplex PCR; TCRdb's copy has only in-frame clones and leaves some out. In the table there are 150,000 to 200,000 clones, approximately 80% of which are singletons. Source material: PBMCs or T cells enriched from blood (not recorded which). The receptors stem from a man between 65 and 80 years old who had been exposed to COVID-19.

The table lists this clone with a count of one. The gene calls are TRBV6-1 and TRBJ2-1; TRBD2 matches at 7 bases. The trim removed 1 base at V and 0 bases at J, leaving 6 bases unmatched. The V gene's germline CDR1 is MNHNS and CDR2 SASEGT. The CDR3 loop spans 17 amino acids. The CDR3 sequence is CASSEDTSARSYNEQFF. The CDR3 DNA sequence: TGTGCCAGCAGTGAAGATACTAGCGCCCGCTCCTACAATGAGCAGTTCTTC.

This chain uses TRBV7-6 with TRBJ2-1; no clear D gene. Trimming left V 2 bases short and J 8 bases short, with 7 bases between. The CDR3 is 12 amino acids. From germline, CDR1 is SGHVS and CDR2 FNYEAQ. For the CDR3, the DNA is TGTGCCAGCAGCTTACTCGTCGATGAGCAGTTCTTC. It yields the protein CASSLLVDEQFF.

V is TRBV5-8 and J is TRBJ2-2; 13 bases fit TRBD2. With 4 bases clipped from V and 9 bases from J, the junction kept 12 bases outside the gene matches. The CDR3 is 17 amino acids. In germline, CDR1 is SGHTS, CDR2 YDEGEE. CDR3 residues: CASSAITSGRALRELFF. As DNA, the CDR3 is TGTGCCAGCAGCGCCATAACTAGCGGGAGGGCCCTTAGGGAGCTGTTTTTT.

A few counts support this clone. The rearrangement uses TRBV10-1 and TRBJ2-2; TRBD1 might be the D (5 bases). Trimming took off 8 bases at V and 4 bases at J, with 14 bases between the two ends. The germline V gene has CDR1 WNHNN and CDR2 SYGVQD (reference sequence). This CDR3 has 14 amino acids. CDR3 in DNA: TGCGCCAGCCAGCCAGGGCTGGGCACCGGGGAGCTGTTTTTT. Translation: CASQPGLGTGELFF.

The V and J genes are TRBV6-1 and TRBJ1-2, with 7 bases that match TRBD1. The junction had 12 bases not matched to a gene; V was cut back by 3 bases and J by 11 bases. Germline V CDR1 and CDR2: MNHNS, SASEGT. The CDR3 has 14 amino acids. CDR3 sequence: CASSDVGRTGGYTF. CDR3 sequence (DNA): TGTGCCAGCAGTGATGTTGGCAGGACAGGAGGGTACACCTTC.

The genes are TRBV28 and TRBJ1-2; perhaps TRBD1 as D (6 bases). V gave up 5 bases and J gave up 3 bases, with 19 bases separating them. There are 16 residues in the CDR3. The germline CDR1 and CDR2 sequences are MDHEN and SYDVKM. The CDR3 bases are TGTGCCAGCAGTGCGCACGAGGGGGTTGGCGACTATGGCTACACCTTC. This gives the protein CASSAHEGVGDYGYTF.

The chain has TRBV7-2 and TRBJ1-6; 7 nucleotides line up with TRBD1. Germline CDR1 SGHTA, CDR2 FQGNSA. V lost 2 bases and J lost 9; bases outside the gene matches: 7. The CDR3 spans 15 residues. The CDR3 spells CASSLQGVGSSPLHF. CDR3 nucleotide sequence: TGTGCCAGCAGCTTACAGGGGGTGGGAAGTTCACCCCTCCACTTT.

The chain is built from TRBV7-8 and TRBJ2-1; TRBD2 might be the D (6 bases). Per the germline V gene, CDR1 is SGHVS and CDR2 is FQNEAQ. The V gene lost 11 bases and the J gene lost 0 bases, with 17 bases spanning the gap. The CDR3 consists of 15 residues. CDR3 region: CAGSKAGHSYNEQFF. Here the CDR3 DNA reads TGTGCCGGATCTAAAGCGGGCCACTCCTACAATGAGCAGTTCTTC.

The chain is built from TRBV25-1 and TRBJ1-2, with D unresolved. Germline CDR1 is MGHDK and CDR2 is SYGVNS. The CDR3 has 12 amino acids. The V end lost 4 bases, the J end lost 2 bases, and 5 bases lay between the germline ends. CDR3 loop: CASSVLNYGYTF. CDR3 in DNA: TGTGCCAGCAGTGTTTTAAACTATGGCTACACCTTC.